The clone carrying this T cell receptor (beta chain) showed up just a few times. Its cognate antigen is unknown. This record comes from a study of T-cell memory formation after mild COVID-19. General study results and limits: Memory from before infection featured some responding clones, which suggests cross-reactive memory joined. Shrinking CD4+ clones resided mostly in CM and EM, and CD8+ ones in EMRA.

The CDR3 consists of 13 residues. V lost 4 bases, J lost 6 bases, and 5 bases stayed unmatched. TCRdb re-called the 5' RACE reads through MiXCR, storing one row per CDR3 protein. Of under 300,000 distinct CDR3 sequences in the sample, 8.5% to 9.5% were seen once. The chain links TRBV12-3 or TRBV12-4 to TRBJ1-1; TRBD1 agrees at 7 bases. This sequence was found in a young man who had mild COVID-19 (a few samples of this study predate the infection). Cell type and time point are not known. Sequenced: PBMCs or a T cell subset sorted from them (not recorded which). DNA for the CDR3: TGTGCCAGCAGTTATCAGGGGGTAGCTGAAGCTTTCTTT. Its protein product is CASSYQGVAEAFF.